Following are 13 T cell receptor beta chains from one sample sequenced in a study of graft-versus-host responses after intestinal transplantation listed by TCRdb under 2021. These receptors are not linked to any known antigen. The library was generated by the immunoSEQ multiplex PCR assay. TCRdb took over this immuneACCESS table, retaining in-frame rearrangements with V and J assigned. Such tables are incomplete; in checked studies, under half of the missing clones stem from an unresolved V gene, and the remainder is unexplained. This sample has about 88,000 clones in its table, and less than 95% of those were observed once. The top ten hold approximately 0.35% of the sample. The time point tag for this specimen amounts to: cells obtained before transplantation from donor or recipient. Sample: unstimulated CD4+ T cells sorted from spleen or lymph node cells, taken before transplant. The receptors here all came from a human donor who was the organ donor for an intestinal transplant.

The chain employs TRBV2 and TRBJ1-2; no reliable D call. Germline assignment: CDR1 SNHLY and CDR2 FYNNEI. The CDR3 loop spans 13 amino acids. Deletions cut 6 bases from V and 4 bases from J, with 12 bases between. The CDR3: CASSTGWIYGYTF. For the CDR3, the DNA is TGTGCCAGCAGCACGGGGTGGATCTATGGCTACACCTTC.

V gene TRBV14 combines with J gene TRBJ2-2, with TRBD2 as a possible D gene (5 bases). Trimming took off 4 bases at V and 1 base at J, with 13 bases between the two ends. The CDR3 contains 16 residues. The germline gives CDR1 SGHDN, CDR2 FVKESK. The CDR3 region is CASSPLIALNTGELFF. CDR3 bases: TGTGCCAGCAGCCCCCTCATAGCGCTGAACACCGGGGAGCTGTTTTTT.

V is TRBV5-5 and J is TRBJ1-1, with 7 bases aligning to TRBD1. This CDR3 region has 14 residues. Germline V CDR1 and CDR2: SGHKS, YYEKEE (reference sequence). The V gene end was trimmed by 3 bases and the J gene end by 2 bases; junction bases not matched to a gene: 4. The DNA of the CDR3 is TGTGCCAGCAGCTCGGGACAGATAAACACTGAAGCTTTCTTT. Its protein is CASSSGQINTEAFF.

The chain couples TRBV6-4 to TRBJ2-1, with TRBD2 as a possible D gene (6 bases). The V gene's germline CDR1 is MRHNA and CDR2 SNTAGT. Trimming cost V 0 bases and J 5 bases, with 11 bases left between them. The CDR3 length is 15 residues. The chain's CDR3 is CASSDSMRGDNEQFF. The CDR3 coding sequence is TGTGCCAGCAGTGACTCAATGCGGGGCGACAATGAGCAGTTCTTC.

The table lists this clone with a count of one. J is TRBJ1-2 and V is TRBV10-3; 8 nucleotides match TRBD1. CDR3 length: 16 residues. V lost 6 bases to trimming and J lost 2 bases; unmatched junction nucleotides: 11. Looked up from germline, CDR1 is ENHRY and CDR2 is SYGVKD. The CDR3 protein is CAIRRAGGARNYGYTF. As DNA, the CDR3 is TGTGCCATCAGGCGCGCAGGGGGCGCGAGGAACTATGGCTACACCTTC.

The chain is built from TRBV7-2 and TRBJ2-3; a possible D gene is TRBD2 (6 bases). The CDR3 consists of 13 residues. Per the germline V gene, CDR1 is SGHTA and CDR2 is FQGNSA. Trimming pared 3 bases from V and 5 bases from J, leaving 9 bases between. Here the CDR3 reads CASSLDYRDTQYF. The CDR3 bases are TGTGCCAGCAGCTTGGACTATAGAGATACGCAGTATTTT.

The chain links TRBV27 to TRBJ2-7, with 12 bases matching TRBD1. The trim removed 8 bases at V and 5 bases at J, leaving 4 bases unmatched. Germline V gives CDR1 MNHEY, CDR2 SMNVEV (reference sequence). CDR3 length: 13 amino acids. The CDR3 DNA is TGTGCCAGCCGGGGACAGGGGGCCAACGAGCAGTACTTC. Its translation is CASRGQGANEQYF.

The chain recombines TRBV29-1 with TRBJ2-5, with TRBD2 identical over 7 bases. V was clipped by 6 bases and J by 5 bases; unmatched bases: 12. There are 14 residues in the CDR3. CDR1 is SQVTM and CDR2 is ANQGSEA in the germline V gene. The chain's CDR3 is CSVYINKGGETQYF. The CDR3 DNA follows: TGCAGCGTATATATAAACAAGGGAGGGGAGACCCAGTACTTC.

This clone has just a few counts. This chain links TRBV6-5 with TRBJ1-1, with D possibly being TRBD1 (6 bases). The CDR3 sequence is 14 residues long. The V gene's germline CDR1 is MNHEY and CDR2 SVGAGI. V was shortened by 1 base and J by 5 bases, with 11 bases between the two germline ends. The CDR3 loop reads CASSYWWGPTEAFF. Written as DNA, the CDR3 is TGTGCCAGCAGTTACTGGTGGGGGCCTACTGAAGCTTTCTTT.

The chain is built from TRBV11-2 and TRBJ2-5; 11 bases match TRBD2. CDR1 SGHAT and CDR2 FQNNGV come from the germline V gene. With 2 bases clipped from V and 2 bases from J, the junction kept 10 bases outside the gene matches. This CDR3 has 18 residues. DNA for the CDR3: TGTGCCAGCAGCTTATCAATTCCCCTAGCGGGGGGTCAAGAGACCCAGTACTTC. This translates into CASSLSIPLAGGQETQYF.

V usage is TRBV28 and J usage is TRBJ2-7, with 7 bases matching TRBD1. The V segment lost 7 bases and the J segment 2 bases; nucleotides outside the gene matches: 11. This CDR3 region has 15 residues. Germline CDR1 reads MDHEN; CDR2 reads SYDVKM. CDR3 bases: TGTGCCAGCACTCTAGGGGGCAGGGAGCCCTACGAGCAGTACTTC. Translated, it gives CASTLGGREPYEQYF.

The rearrangement uses TRBV5-5 and TRBJ2-3; D gene ambiguous. Deletions cut 1 base from V and 3 bases from J, with 15 bases between. Germline V CDR1 and CDR2: SGHKS, YYEKEE (reference sequence). The CDR3 consists of 16 residues. CDR3 residues: CASSLPRFQRTDTQYF. CDR3 sequence (DNA): TGTGCCAGCAGCTTGCCAAGATTTCAGCGTACAGATACGCAGTATTTT.

The chain couples TRBV6-1 to TRBJ2-3; D is perhaps TRBD2 (6 bases). Germline V gene sequence: CDR1 MNHNS, CDR2 SASEGT. The CDR3 is 18 amino acids. V gave up 0 bases and J gave up 0 bases, with 16 bases separating them. CDR3 sequence: CASSEAKWRGPSTDTQYF. As DNA, the CDR3 is TGTGCCAGCAGTGAAGCGAAATGGAGGGGCCCTAGCACAGATACGCAGTATTTT.